This TCR beta chain was identified in a study of radiotherapy plus CTLA-4 blockade in lung cancer. Some clones are missing from TCRdb's copy, which holds only in-frame ones; the method was immunoSEQ multiplex PCR. The repertoire includes some 40,000 clones, just under 80% of them detected once, and about 25% sits in the top ten. Comment on this clone: Its antigen is unknown.

Points from the study as a whole: Peripheral blood showed expansion of tumor-derived TCR clones after radiotherapy and ipilimumab. Early blood T cell clone dynamics, with interferon-beta, were reported to best predict response.

The clonotype comes from a human donor with non-small cell lung cancer that progressed on radiotherapy plus ipilimumab. The source was peripheral blood, collected from a patient treated with radiotherapy plus ipilimumab.

The CDR3 spells CASSLRGGVYNEQFF. In nucleotides, the CDR3 is TGTGCCAGCAGCTTGCGGGGGGGCGTCTACAATGAGCAGTTCTTC. The chain is built from TRBV9 and TRBJ2-1; 9 positions agree with TRBD2. J was trimmed by 3 bases and V by 4 bases; bases with no gene match: 5. The V gene's germline CDR1 is SGDLS and CDR2 YYNGEE. The CDR3 has 15 residues.